The rows below give T cell receptor beta chains drawn from one sample of a study of blood T cells in healthy people across ages. TCRdb independently ran MiXCR on the 5' RACE reads; one entry per CDR3 protein. The data contain 1.5 million or so distinct CDR3 sequences, approximately 43% of them singletons. What was sequenced was blood. These receptor sequences come from a woman under 30 in good health. Each CDR3 is given with its conserved first and last residue. A D gene is named only where the DNA matches it firmly. Size tells how often a clone was seen (once, few, many) or the class of an expanded clone, and some rows leave it out.

j_call clone_size d_call v_call cdr3_aa cdr3_nt
TRBJ1-2 . TRBD1 TRBV20-1 CSARDGGRGQVESYTF TGCAGTGCTAGAGATGGAGGCAGGGGGCAGGTGGAGAGCTACACCTTC
TRBJ1-5 once . TRBV7-9 CASSLGTTVYSNQPQHF TGTGCCAGCAGCTTGGGGACGACAGTATATAGCAATCAGCCCCAGCATTTT
TRBJ2-1 . TRBD1 TRBV27 CASSLQGPLYSDREDNEQFF TGTGCCAGCAGTTTACAGGGCCCCCTCTACTCGGACAGGGAGGACAATGAGCAGTTCTTC
TRBJ1-5 . . TRBV6-9 CASIYNQPQHF TGTGCCAGCATCTACAATCAGCCCCAGCATTTT
TRBJ2-7 many TRBD2 TRBV10-3 CATETSGTYEQYF TGTGCCACCGAGACTAGCGGAACCTACGAGCAGTACTTC
TRBJ2-5 . . TRBV4-1 CASSPPDRGGQETQYF TGCGCCAGCAGCCCGCCCGACCGGGGTGGCCAAGAGACCCAGTACTTC
TRBJ1-1 . TRBD1 TRBV30 CAAHPGQRNTEAFF TGTGCCGCACACCCGGGACAGCGGAACACTGAAGCTTTCTTT
TRBJ2-4 few . TRBV6-5 CASSYSIRSRENIQYF TGTGCCAGCAGTTACTCGATCCGGAGTCGGGAAAACATTCAGTACTTC
TRBJ1-1 few . TRBV12-3/TRBV12-4 CASSFRGGVTEAFF TGTGCCAGCAGTTTCAGGGGAGGTGTCACTGAAGCTTTCTTT
TRBJ2-1 once . TRBV10-3 CAIRGYEEQFF TGTGCCATAAGGGGATACGAGGAGCAGTTCTTC
TRBJ2-2 . . TRBV12-3/TRBV12-4 CASSFVRDLIGELFF TGTGCCAGCAGTTTTGTCAGGGATCTGATCGGGGAGCTGTTTTTT
TRBJ1-2 . . TRBV12-3/TRBV12-4 CASSRGPLEGSYTF TGTGCCAGCAGTCGAGGGCCCCTAGAAGGGAGCTACACCTTC
TRBJ2-1 few . TRBV28 CASITGRSSYNEQFF TGTGCCAGCATTACGGGAAGGAGCTCCTACAATGAGCAGTTCTTC
TRBJ2-7 few . TRBV12-3/TRBV12-4 CASSNSKQSSYEQYF TGTGCCAGCAGTAACAGCAAACAGAGCTCCTACGAGCAGTACTTC
TRBJ1-2 . . TRBV12-3/TRBV12-4 CASSLTPSGYTF TGTGCCAGCAGTTTAACCCCCAGCGGCTACACCTTC
TRBJ2-7 many TRBD2 TRBV9 CASSTAGGPREQYF TGTGCCAGCAGCACAGCGGGAGGGCCACGTGAGCAGTACTTC
TRBJ2-7 . . TRBV30 CAWSRPNLIDSYEQYF TGTGCCTGGAGTAGGCCCAATTTAATCGATTCCTACGAGCAGTACTTC
TRBJ2-7 few TRBD2 TRBV20-1 CSARTREGSYEQYF TGCAGTGCTAGAACGCGGGAGGGCTCCTACGAGCAGTACTTC
TRBJ2-7 few . TRBV20-1 CSARPPSLVFKYF TGCAGTGCTAGACCCCCTTCGTTGGTCTTTAAGTACTTC
TRBJ1-1 . . TRBV7-3 CASSGTRWDEAFF TGTGCCAGCAGCGGGACCCGATGGGATGAAGCTTTCTTT
TRBJ1-5 few . TRBV7-9 CAGSPGQNQPQHF TGTGCCGGCAGCCCGGGGCAGAATCAGCCCCAGCATTTT
TRBJ2-3 . . TRBV5-6 CASNGQTPGTQYF TGTGCCAGCAACGGACAGACCCCCGGTACGCAGTATTTT